These 20 T cell receptor beta chains were sequenced from one sample in a study of T cell changes during pregnancy in multiple sclerosis (dated by TCRdb to about 2019). The protocol used for the library was the immunoSEQ multiplex PCR assay. TCRdb took this table from immuneACCESS and kept in-frame rearrangements with V and J called. Such tables lack part of the clones; where checked against another copy, unresolved V genes explain under half of the gap, and the rest is unexplained. Recorded for this sample are about 40,000 clones; roughly 90% of them occurred a single time. In total, the top ten clones hold approximately 12% of the sample. The input for sequencing was CD8+ T cells from peripheral blood mononuclear cells, taken in the first trimester of pregnancy. The receptors were gathered from a female donor with multiple sclerosis, enrolled in a pregnancy study.

The chain combines TRBV13 with TRBJ1-2; D unresolved. Looked up from germline, CDR1 is PRHDT and CDR2 is FYEKMQ (reference sequence). Trimming pared 1 base from V and 6 bases from J, leaving 9 bases between. The CDR3 runs to 13 residues. As DNA, the CDR3 is TGTGCCAGCAGCTTAGAGGGCGGGCATGGCTACACCTTC. Amino acid sequence: CASSLEGGHGYTF.

CDR3 bases: TGTGCCAGCAGTTACCTAGCGGGGGGGCGGGAGACCCAGTACTTC. This encodes CASSYLAGGRETQYF. The J gene is TRBJ2-5, the V gene TRBV6-5, with 12 bases that match TRBD2. Germline V lookup: CDR1 MNHEY, CDR2 SVGAGI. This CDR3 spans 15 amino acids. The trim removed 2 bases at V and 5 bases at J, leaving 3 bases unmatched.

The rearrangement joins TRBV7-9 to TRBJ2-1; possibly TRBD1 for D (6 bases). This CDR3 spans 16 amino acids. V lost 6 bases and J 1 base, leaving 16 bases between the germline ends. The germline V gene has CDR1 SEHNR and CDR2 FQNEAQ (reference sequence). CDR3 sequence: CASRGDQGISYNEQFF. DNA for the CDR3: TGTGCCAGCAGGGGTGACCAGGGGATTTCCTACAATGAGCAGTTCTTC. Using reference TRBV7-9 and TRBJ2-1 for the parts outside the CDR3, the full variable domain is DTGVSQNPRHKITKRGQNVTFRCDPISEHNRLYWYRQTLGQGPEFLTYFQNEAQLEKSRLLSDRFSAERPKGSFSTLEIQRTEQGDSAMYLCASRGDQGISYNEQFFGPGTRLTVL.

This chain uses TRBV5-6 with TRBJ2-7; TRBD1 might be the D (6 bases). The CDR3 length is 16 residues. The V gene's germline CDR1 is SGHDT and CDR2 YYEEEE. V lost 2 bases and J lost 0, with 15 bases in between. CDR3 protein: CASSFQGPSSSYEQYF. DNA of the CDR3: TGTGCCAGCAGCTTTCAGGGGCCCAGTAGCTCCTACGAGCAGTACTTC.

As regards this clone: The germline gene is not matched at one end of the junction; a read error may be the cause. V gene TRBV7-7 combines with J gene TRBJ2-1; 9 bases line up with TRBD2. Germline V gene sequence: CDR1 SSHAT, CDR2 FNYEAQ (reference sequence). This CDR3 has 15 residues. The CDR3 DNA follows: TGTGCTAGCAGCCCCGCGGGGGGGAACGACAATGAGCAGTTCTTC. This translates into CASSPAGGNDNEQFF.

This chain connects TRBV6-5 to TRBJ1-2, with D possibly matching TRBD1 (5 bases). Trimming removed 4 bases from V and 6 bases from J, with 12 bases in between. This CDR3 comprises 13 residues. CDR1 and CDR2 (germline): MNHEY, SVGAGI. This CDR3 reads CASSSQGWNGYTF. In nucleotides, the CDR3 is TGTGCCAGCAGTTCTCAGGGTTGGAATGGCTACACCTTC.

The chain recombines TRBV11-2 with TRBJ2-5, with D perhaps matching TRBD1 (5 bases). Looked up from germline, CDR1 is SGHAT and CDR2 is FQNNGV. The CDR3 is 15 amino acids. V dropped 5 bases and J dropped 5 bases, with 18 bases sitting between them. CDR3 nucleotides: TGTGCCAGCAGCCAAACCGCGCAGGGTTTCGAGACCCAGTACTTC. This translates into CASSQTAQGFETQYF.

The rearrangement joins TRBV13 to TRBJ1-2; D is unresolved. The germline V gene encodes CDR1 PRHDT and CDR2 FYEKMQ (reference sequence). The V end lost 4 bases, the J end lost 5 bases, and 11 bases lay between the germline ends. This CDR3 has 13 amino acids. Here the CDR3 reads CASSYPARYGYTF. The CDR3 DNA reads as TGTGCCAGCAGCTACCCAGCGAGGTATGGCTACACCTTC.

The gene calls are TRBV21-1 and TRBJ1-2; the table's TRBD1 call for D was not verified on the DNA. TRBV21-1 is tagged as a pseudogene. The CDR3 contains 14 residues. For the CDR3, the DNA is TGTGCCAGCAGGCAGGACAGGGAGATCTATGGCTACACCTTC. As protein: CASRQDREIYGYTF.

V usage is TRBV11-3 and J usage is TRBJ2-1; 7 positions match TRBD2. Germline trimming cut 5 bases from V and 4 bases from J; bases unmatched to any gene: 8. CDR1 and CDR2 (germline): SGHNT, YENEEA. This CDR3 has 15 residues. The CDR3 nucleotides read TGTGCCAGCAGCGACCGCGGGAGCGGTTACAATGAGCAGTTCTTC. Protein product: CASSDRGSGYNEQFF.

The chain has TRBV5-1 and TRBJ2-3; 7 bases align to TRBD2. Germline V CDR1 and CDR2: SGHRS, YFSETQ. CDR3 length: 16 amino acids. V trimming: 1 base; J trimming: 2 bases; junction bases outside the gene matches: 7. The CDR3 DNA follows: TGCGCCAGCAGCTTGAAGAGCGGGGCGGCCACAGATACGCAGTATTTT. Translating it yields CASSLKSGAATDTQYF. The full variable domain, rest sourced from reference TRBV5-1 and TRBJ2-3, is KAGVTQTPRYLIKTRGQQVTLSCSPISGHRSVSWYQQTPGQGLQFLFEYFSETQRNKGNFPGRFSGRQFSNSRSEMNVSTLELGDSALYLCASSLKSGAATDTQYFGPGTRLTVL.

This clone has only a few counts. The CDR3 sequence is CASADRENTEAFF. CDR3 sequence (DNA): TGTGCCAGCGCGGACAGGGAGAACACTGAAGCTTTCTTT. The gene calls are TRBV6-4 and TRBJ1-1, with 8 bases lining up with TRBD1. Germline-derived CDR1 and CDR2 are MRHNA and SNTAGT. CDR3 size: 13 residues. Trimming at V came to 8 bases and at J to 1 base, leaving 3 bases not matched to a gene.

The genes are TRBV27 and TRBJ2-7; the match to TRBD1 covers 10 bases. The CDR3 extends over 14 amino acids. J was trimmed by 0 bases and V by 10 bases; bases with no gene match: 6. The germline V gene has CDR1 MNHEY and CDR2 SMNVEV (reference sequence). The CDR3 protein is CATSGTGVSYEQYF. CDR3 sequence (DNA): TGTGCCACCTCCGGGACAGGGGTCTCCTACGAGCAGTACTTC.

V is TRBV15 and J is TRBJ2-5; perhaps TRBD1 as D (5 bases). Germline V gives CDR1 LNHNV, CDR2 YYDKDF (reference sequence). The CDR3 extends over 14 amino acids. The V end was cut by 2 bases, the J end by 4 bases, with 11 bases between. CDR3 loop: CATSRWGETETQYF. The CDR3 DNA is TGTGCCACCAGCAGATGGGGCGAGACAGAGACCCAGTACTTC.

The V gene is TRBV29-1, the J gene TRBJ2-1, with D tentatively TRBD1 (5 bases). V lost 7 bases and J 8 bases, leaving 18 bases between the germline ends. In germline, CDR1 is SQVTM, CDR2 ANQGSEA. The CDR3 sequence is 13 residues long. CDR3 in amino acids: CSAETLGQDEQFF. CDR3 nucleotides: TGCAGCGCCGAGACCCTGGGGCAAGATGAGCAGTTCTTC.

This chain uses TRBV29-1 with TRBJ2-1; 10 nucleotides line up with TRBD1. This CDR3 has 17 residues. Unmatched junction bases numbered 13, after V lost 7 bases and J lost 1 base. Germline loops: CDR1 SQVTM, CDR2 ANQGSEA. The CDR3, as DNA: TGCAGCGCAACGGGACAGGGGATGTGGGCATCCTACAATGAGCAGTTCTTC. Translated, it gives CSATGQGMWASYNEQFF.

The CDR3: CASSVGPVGNQPQHF. Here the CDR3 DNA reads TGTGCCAGCAGTGTGGGCCCCGTGGGCAATCAGCCCCAGCATTTT. V and J are TRBV25-1 and TRBJ1-5; D uncertain. Trimming took off 4 bases at V and 2 bases at J, with 12 bases between the two ends. CDR1 is MGHDK, CDR2 SYGVNS, per germline. CDR3 length: 15 residues. The full variable domain, completed using reference TRBV25-1 and TRBJ1-5, is EADIYQTPRYLVIGTGKKITLECSQTMGHDKMYWYQQDPGMELHLIHYSYGVNSTEKGDLSSESTVSRIRTEHFPLTLESARPSHTSQYLCASSVGPVGNQPQHFGDGTRLSIL.

The chain combines TRBV6-6 with TRBJ1-5; tentative D call: TRBD1 (5 bases). Germline-derived CDR1 and CDR2 are MNHNY and SVGAGI (reference sequence). This CDR3 contains 14 residues. Trimming left V 2 bases short and J 6 bases short, with 11 bases between. For the CDR3, the DNA is TGTGCCAGCAGTTACCCAGGGACTGCTCAGCCCCAGCATTTT. It encodes CASSYPGTAQPQHF.

The chain couples TRBV19 to TRBJ2-2; tentative D call: TRBD2 (6 bases). CDR1 is LNHDA and CDR2 is SQIVND in the germline V gene (reference sequence). CDR3 length: 13 residues. V was pared by 1 base and J by 7 bases, with 7 bases between. This chain's CDR3 is CASSIVTSGELFF. The CDR3, as DNA: TGTGCCAGTAGTATAGTGACTAGCGGGGAGCTGTTTTTT.

The CDR3 sequence: CSVEEWDRGTGELFF. Here the CDR3 DNA reads TGCAGCGTTGAAGAATGGGACAGGGGGACCGGGGAGCTGTTTTTT. The rearrangement uses TRBV29-1 and TRBJ2-2; TRBD1 aligns across 11 bases. J lost 5 bases, V lost 0 bases, and 2 bases had no gene match. The CDR3 is 15 amino acids. Germline loops: CDR1 SQVTM, CDR2 ANQGSEA.